Listed here are 17 T cell receptor beta chains from one sample, sequenced in a study of human T cells and chemical hapten exposure. The time point is: pre-sensitization, week 0. Treatment reported: therapeutic diphenylcyclopropenone sensitization with weekly scalp DPC. MiXCR, applied by TCRdb to the RACE reads, yields one record per CDR3 protein. This table has approximately 370,000 distinct CDR3 sequences, about 5% appearing once. The sequencing here drew on whole blood, taken in connection with sensitization to the hapten diphenylcyclopropenone (DPC). Every receptor here comes from a woman aged 18 to 35 with alopecia areata. Some clones in this sample may be carry-over from other donors' samples.

The gene calls are TRBV7-2 and TRBJ2-3; TRBD1 aligns across 7 bases. Per the germline V gene, CDR1 is SGHTA and CDR2 is FQGNSA. The CDR3 spans 15 residues. Germline trimming cut 3 bases from V and 3 bases from J; bases unmatched to any gene: 6. CDR3 loop: CASSFTGAGTDTQYF. The CDR3 nucleotides are TGTGCCAGCAGCTTTACAGGGGCTGGGACAGATACGCAGTATTTT.

This clonotype came up many times. This chain joins TRBV12-3 or TRBV12-4 and TRBJ2-3; D not resolved. V lost 1 base, J lost 1 base, and 6 bases lay in between. The CDR3 covers 14 residues. The CDR3 DNA follows: TGTGCCAGCAGTTTAGGGGATGGCACAGATACGCAGTATTTT. Translation: CASSLGDGTDTQYF.

The J gene is TRBJ2-4, the V gene TRBV27, with no clear D. This CDR3 has 16 residues. Germline-derived CDR1 and CDR2 are MNHEY and SMNVEV (reference sequence). V lost 3 bases, J lost 0 bases, and 12 bases lay in between. The CDR3 nucleotides read TGTGCCAGCAGTTTGGACGGCGCCCTAGCCAAAAACATTCAGTACTTC. As protein: CASSLDGALAKNIQYF.

Many counts were recorded for this clonotype. The chain links TRBV14 to TRBJ2-3, with D tentatively TRBD2 (6 bases). The CDR3 runs 14 residues. CDR1 and CDR2 (germline): SGHDN, FVKESK. Trimming cost V 5 bases and J 1 base, with 10 bases left between them. As DNA, the CDR3 is TGTGCCAGCAGCTCCGGCGGGGGCACAGATACGCAGTATTTT. It encodes CASSSGGGTDTQYF.

This clonotype was seen many times. The chain has TRBV6-5 and TRBJ2-3; D is uncertain. The V gene's germline CDR1 is MNHEY and CDR2 SVGAGI. CDR3 length equals 14 residues. Trimming shortened V by 6 bases and J by 5 bases, and 15 bases separated the two germline ends. CDR3 in DNA: TGTGCCAGCAGCCTGAGGACCTTCCAAGATACGCAGTATTTT. It encodes CASSLRTFQDTQYF.

In this sample, this clonotype turned up many times. The rearrangement links TRBV9 to TRBJ2-3; D not resolved. This CDR3 region has 14 residues. The V gene's germline CDR1 is SGDLS and CDR2 YYNGEE. Trimming cost V 0 bases and J 4 bases, with 9 bases left between them. CDR3 amino acids: CASSVEVPADTQYF. In DNA, the CDR3 is TGTGCCAGCAGCGTAGAGGTGCCCGCAGATACGCAGTATTTT.

This clonotype was observed a handful of times. The CDR3 reads CASSERLGSGNTIYF. The CDR3 nucleotides read TGTGCCAGCAGTGAAAGGCTGGGAAGCGGAAACACCATATATTTT. The chain employs TRBV2 and TRBJ1-3; D call uncertain. V lost 2 bases to trimming and J lost 4 bases, with 12 bases between them. Germline-derived CDR1 and CDR2 are SNHLY and FYNNEI. The CDR3 runs to 15 residues.

The chain uses TRBV18 and TRBJ2-7; 9 bases match TRBD1. The junction had 5 bases not matched to a gene; V was cut back by 2 bases and J by 6 bases. The CDR3 consists of 14 residues. The germline gives CDR1 KGHSH, CDR2 LQKENI. CDR3: CASSPSQTGGEQYF. CDR3 coding DNA: TGTGCCAGCTCACCATCGCAGACAGGGGGCGAGCAGTACTTC.

This clonotype has just a few counts. The chain joins TRBV5-1 to TRBJ1-2; a weak D match, TRBD1 (5 bases). The germline gives CDR1 SGHRS, CDR2 YFSETQ. The ends were cut back, 6 bases at V and 3 bases at J, with 12 bases in the middle. The CDR3 spans 13 residues. The CDR3: CASTTQGDYGYTF. Written as DNA, the CDR3 is TGCGCCAGCACCACGCAAGGGGACTATGGCTACACCTTC.

The rearrangement uses TRBV20-1 and TRBJ1-5, with D maybe TRBD1 (6 bases). Trimming shortened V by 1 base and J by 1 base, and 11 bases separated the two germline ends. The CDR3 covers 15 residues. Germline loops: CDR1 DFQATT, CDR2 SNEGSKA (reference sequence). DNA of the CDR3: TGCAGTGCTAGAGGGGAGACAGGCAGCAATCAGCCCCAGCATTTT. Translated, it gives CSARGETGSNQPQHF.

This clonotype turned up a few times. The CDR3 nucleotides are TGTGCCAGCAGTTTGTTGAGGAACGGCTACACCTTC. Its translation: CASSLLRNGYTF. The rearrangement links TRBV28 to TRBJ1-2, with D unresolved. Germline values: CDR1 MDHEN, CDR2 SYDVKM. Trimming removed 3 bases from V and 8 bases from J, with 10 bases in between. The CDR3 is 12 amino acids.

The gene calls are TRBV7-9 and TRBJ1-5; D gene unclear. The V end was cut by 5 bases, the J end by 9 bases, with 14 bases between. This CDR3 spans 13 amino acids. From germline, CDR1 is SEHNR and CDR2 FQNEAQ (reference sequence). DNA of the CDR3: TGTGCCAGCAGCCGAACAGAGGGATTGCCCCAGCATTTT. The encoded protein is CASSRTEGLPQHF.

The V and J genes are TRBV2 and TRBJ1-1, with D hard to call. V lost 3 bases and J 0 bases, leaving 8 bases between the germline ends. The V gene's germline CDR1 is SNHLY and CDR2 FYNNEI. This CDR3 is 14 amino acids long. The CDR3 here is CASSDAAMNTEAFF. The CDR3 DNA sequence: TGTGCCAGCAGTGACGCGGCCATGAACACTGAAGCTTTCTTT.

This clonotype was seen at least ten times. The V call is TRBV6-2 or TRBV6-3, the J call TRBJ1-2, with no clear D. Per germline, CDR1 MNHEY and CDR2 SVGEGT. V dropped 6 bases and J dropped 1 base, with 12 bases sitting between them. The CDR3 has 14 amino acids. CDR3 residues: CASSRPLSNYGYTF. DNA for the CDR3: TGTGCCAGCAGCCGGCCTCTTAGTAACTATGGCTACACCTTC.

This clonotype has a count of ten or more. The rearrangement links TRBV6-5 to TRBJ2-4; TRBD1 matches at 7 bases. The CDR3 is 16 residues long. J was trimmed by 0 bases and V by 2 bases; bases with no gene match: 4. The germline V gene has CDR1 MNHEY and CDR2 SVGAGI. CDR3 sequence: CASSYDRAGAKNIQYF. The CDR3 coding sequence is TGTGCCAGCAGTTACGACAGGGCAGGAGCCAAAAACATTCAGTACTTC.

Details on this clonotype: This may arise from a read error, as a much more abundant clone is one base away. The chain couples TRBV2 to TRBJ1-4; weak D call: TRBD1 (5 bases). This CDR3 is built from 15 residues. Germline lookup yields CDR1 SNHLY and CDR2 FYNNEI. CDR3 protein: CASSGPQEANEKLIF. In DNA form, the CDR3 reads TGTGCCAGCAGTGGGCCACAGGAAGCTAATGAAAAACTGATTTTT.

There are many counts of this clonotype. The V call is TRBV28, the J call TRBJ1-5, with a tentative D call TRBD1 (6 bases). In germline, CDR1 is MDHEN, CDR2 SYDVKM. V was pared by 4 bases and J by 1 base, with 14 bases between. The CDR3 length is 16 residues. CDR3 bases: TGTGCCAGCAGTTCCCCTTCGACAGGAAGCAATCAGCCCCAGCATTTT. Protein sequence: CASSSPSTGSNQPQHF.